This T cell receptor beta chain was captured by sequencing in a study of T cell responses to AZD1222 COVID-19 vaccine. Study overall: Both about-4-week and about-12-week second-dose recipients were combined.

As concerns this clone: Its antigen is still unknown.

Sequencing was performed with immunoSEQ multiplex PCR; in TCRdb, only in-frame clones are kept and a portion is missing. Here the sample spans around 140,000 clones, more than 85% being singletons. Study-level points and caveats: Most donors were white British and more were female, and clonal diversity was possibly underestimated.

V was cut by 6 bases and J by 0 bases, with 6 bases left in between. CDR1 is MNHEY, CDR2 SVGAGI, per germline. This CDR3 spans 13 amino acids. The rearrangement links TRBV6-5 to TRBJ1-3; D gene ambiguous. This sequence was found in an adult in good health. The specimen comprised peripheral blood, sampled on day 0 of AZD1222 vaccination. The CDR3 DNA reads TGTGCCAGCAGCCCCTTCTCTGGAAACACCATATATTTT. Its translation is CASSPFSGNTIYF.